The TCR beta chain under discussion was sequenced for a study of CXCR3-negative and CXCR3-positive naive CD8 T cells. Study at large: Total TRB output reached 130 million or so reads, about 1.5 +/- 0.3 million per library.

Whole-study findings and limits: Sequencing showed both naive subsets with comparably high diversity, and memory CD8+ cells much lower. It was found that naive subsets had comparable surface CD5, and TCR strength was inferred from TRB CDR3 properties.

The libraries of TRB cDNA were constructed through 5' RACE using UMI labels. One entry per CDR3 protein, without DNA, is what TCRdb gives after re-calling the 5' RACE reads. The sample includes some 40,000 distinct CDR3 sequences. This clonotype is labeled large based on frequency. The target antigen is unknown. Sequencing input: memory CD8+ T cells from blood. The TCR comes from a human donor in good health. Some clones in this sample may be carry-over from other donors' samples.

The CDR3 is CASSESDQTTGELFF. J is TRBJ2-2 and V is TRBV6-4. Germline V gene data show CDR1 as MRHNA and CDR2 as SNTAGT. This CDR3 has 15 residues.